These 11 T cell receptor beta chains were all obtained from the same sample, sequenced in a study of early T cells in non-severe SARS-CoV-2 infection. TCRdb ran MiXCR on the 5' RACE reads and lists one entry per CDR3 protein. The sample contains tens of thousands of distinct CDR3 sequences, 11% to 15% of which appear only once. Sequenced material: whole blood. All receptors derive from an adult who was a healthcare worker with PCR-confirmed SARS-CoV-2 infection or an uninfected control (not recorded which).

The gene calls are TRBV11-2 and TRBJ2-1, with 12 bases identical to TRBD1. The germline V gene has CDR1 SGHAT and CDR2 FQNNGV. The trim removed 6 bases at V and 8 bases at J, leaving 8 bases unmatched. This CDR3 contains 15 residues. CDR3 region: CASSMGQGAIDEQFF. CDR3 nucleotides: TGTGCCAGCAGTATGGGACAGGGGGCGATTGATGAGCAGTTCTTC.

This clonotype has just a few counts. The chain uses TRBV7-9 and TRBJ1-1, with a weak D call TRBD1 (6 bases). The CDR3 has 15 amino acids. With 1 base removed from V and 5 bases from J, the gap between germline ends came to 14 bases. CDR1 and CDR2 from the germline V gene are SEHNR and FQNEAQ (reference sequence). The CDR3 DNA sequence: TGTGCCAGCAGCTTAGTCGGCAGGGGAGGTACTGAAGCTTTCTTT. Its translation is CASSLVGRGGTEAFF. The whole variable domain, remainder taken from reference TRBV7-9 and TRBJ1-1, is DTGVSQNPRHKITKRGQNVTFRCDPISEHNRLYWYRQTLGQGPEFLTYFQNEAQLEKSRLLSDRFSAERPKGSFSTLEIQRTEQGDSAMYLCASSLVGRGGTEAFFGQGTRLTVV.

The chain couples TRBV12-3 or TRBV12-4 to TRBJ1-2; D may be TRBD1 (6 bases). Trimming took off 6 bases at V and 4 bases at J, with 12 bases between the two ends. The CDR3 is 13 residues long. As DNA, the CDR3 is TGTGCCAGCAGCCTGGACAGCCTCTATGGCTACACCTTC. Translating gives CASSLDSLYGYTF.

Concerning this clonotype: An end of the junction does not agree with germline; a read error may underlie this. The chain has TRBV7-3 and TRBJ2-7, with D possibly being TRBD1 (6 bases). The CDR3 sequence is 16 residues long. Germline V lookup: CDR1 SGHTA, CDR2 FQGTGA. The CDR3 is CANSLTGTPTGYEQYF. The CDR3 DNA follows: TGTGCCAACAGCTTAACGGGGACACCCACAGGTTACGAGCAGTACTTC. The variable domain in full, with the rest retrieved from reference TRBV7-3 and TRBJ2-7, is GAGVSQTPSNKVTEKGKYVELRCDPISGHTALYWYRQSLGQGPEFLIYFQGTGAADDSGLPNDRFFAVRPEGSVSTLKIQRTERGDSAVYLCANSLTGTPTGYEQYFGPGTRLTVT.

This clonotype was counted many times. The rearrangement links TRBV2 to TRBJ2-2; TRBD1 is a possible D gene (6 bases). The length of the CDR3 is 15 residues. V was shortened by 6 bases and J by 1 base, with 12 bases between the two germline ends. The germline gives CDR1 SNHLY, CDR2 FYNNEI. The CDR3 region is CASRQTGLNTGELFF. CDR3 nucleotide sequence: TGTGCCAGCAGACAAACAGGGCTGAACACCGGGGAGCTGTTTTTT. The variable domain in full, with the rest retrieved from reference TRBV2 and TRBJ2-2, is EPEVTQTPSHQVTQMGQEVILRCVPISNHLYFYWYRQILGQKVEFLVSFYNNEISEKSEIFDDQFSVERPDGSNFTLKIRSTKLEDSAMYFCASRQTGLNTGELFFGEGSRLTVL.

The chain uses TRBV7-9 and TRBJ2-7; D is perhaps TRBD2 (5 bases). Between the trimmed V and J ends, which lost 3 bases and 2 bases, there was a span of 17 bases. CDR1 and CDR2 from the germline V gene are SEHNR and FQNEAQ (reference sequence). The CDR3 loop spans 16 amino acids. DNA of the CDR3: TGTGCCAGCAGCTTCTCTTCCGGGATCACGACCTACGAGCAGTACTTC. Translated: CASSFSSGITTYEQYF.

CDR3 coding DNA: TGTGCCAGCAGCTACCTACTGGGGGAAAAACTGTTTTTT. The encoded protein is CASSYLLGEKLFF. The chain employs TRBV6-5 and TRBJ1-4; the D is unclear. The CDR3 sequence is 13 residues long. Trimming pared 6 bases from V and 8 bases from J, leaving 13 bases between. Germline V gene data show CDR1 as MNHEY and CDR2 as SVGAGI.

The chain uses TRBV5-1 and TRBJ1-1; D remains ambiguous. V was pared by 1 base and J by 4 bases, with 11 bases between. Germline-derived CDR1 and CDR2 are SGHRS and YFSETQ. The CDR3 runs 14 residues. The CDR3 DNA sequence: TGCGCCAGCAGCTTGATGGGCACAAGCACTGAAGCTTTCTTT. As protein: CASSLMGTSTEAFF.

This clonotype has a count of ten or more. The CDR3 spells CASSWGAAPYNEQFF. As DNA, the CDR3 is TGTGCCAGCAGTTGGGGGGCAGCCCCCTACAATGAGCAGTTCTTC. The chain carries TRBV6-5 and TRBJ2-1; either TRBD1 or TRBD2 may fit D (6 bases each). V was trimmed by 4 bases and J by 2 bases, leaving 12 bases between them. CDR1 and CDR2 from the germline V gene are MNHEY and SVGAGI. The CDR3 is 15 amino acids.

This chain connects TRBV7-2 to TRBJ1-2, with D uncertain. V lost 7 bases, J lost 7 bases, and 16 bases lay in between. The length of the CDR3 is 13 residues. In germline, CDR1 is SGHTA, CDR2 FQGNSA. CDR3: CASTPLLSAGYTF. The CDR3 nucleotides are TGTGCCAGCACCCCCCTTCTTTCCGCTGGCTACACCTTC.

This clonotype was found many times. This chain connects TRBV3-1 to TRBJ1-1, with D possibly matching TRBD1 (6 bases). This CDR3 is built from 16 residues. The germline gives CDR1 LGHDT, CDR2 YNNKEL (reference sequence). Trimming left V 0 bases short and J 4 bases short, with 15 bases between. DNA of the CDR3: TGTGCCAGCAGCCAAGATAACATAGGCAGGGGCACTGAAGCTTTCTTT. Its protein product is CASSQDNIGRGTEAFF. The entire variable domain, with the rest obtained from reference TRBV3-1 and TRBJ1-1, is as follows: DTAVSQTPKYLVTQMGNDKSIKCEQNLGHDTMYWYKQDSKKFLKIMFSYNNKELIINETVPNRFSPKSPDKAHLNLHINSLELGDSAVYFCASSQDNIGRGTEAFFGQGTRLTVV.